This entry lists 8 T cell receptor beta chains sequenced from one sample in a study of cytomegalovirus exposure and HLA in healthy donors. PCR used 60 Vbeta primers and 13 Jbeta primers. The table came from immunoSEQ multiplex PCR; TCRdb's copy has only in-frame clones and leaves some out. Here the sample spans 50,000 to 60,000 clones, 77% being singletons. The specimen sequenced was PBMCs. These TCRs come from a middle-aged woman in good health and CMV-seropositive.

In DNA, the CDR3 is TGTGCCAGCAGTTTGGGCAGGGGCTCAGATACGCAGTATTTT. Amino acid sequence: CASSLGRGSDTQYF. The chain is built from TRBV27 and TRBJ2-3; the D gene is possibly TRBD1 (6 bases). The CDR3 sequence is 14 residues long. CDR1 MNHEY and CDR2 SMNVEV come from the germline V gene (reference sequence). The V and J ends lost 3 bases and 4 bases respectively, with 11 bases between them.

This clone turned up a few times. The chain has TRBV4-3 and TRBJ2-3, with 11 bases identical to TRBD2. The length of the CDR3 is 15 residues. V trimming: 4 bases; J trimming: 1 base; junction bases outside the gene matches: 1. Germline CDR1 and CDR2: LGHNA and YSLEER. CDR3 nucleotides: TGCGCCAGCAGCCGGGGACTAGCGGGCACAGATACGCAGTATTTT. Its translation is CASSRGLAGTDTQYF.

The chain combines TRBV11-2 with TRBJ2-5; weak D call: TRBD1 (6 bases). The CDR3 totals 16 residues. V was cut by 1 base and J by 3 bases, with 15 bases left in between. The germline V gene encodes CDR1 SGHAT and CDR2 FQNNGV. CDR3 sequence reads: CASSLVSVGGKETQYF. CDR3 coding DNA: TGTGCCAGCAGCTTAGTTAGCGTAGGGGGAAAAGAGACCCAGTACTTC.

Here the CDR3 reads CASSPPTGKSYNEQFF. In DNA form, the CDR3 reads TGTGCCAGCAGCCCCCCCACGGGGAAATCCTACAATGAGCAGTTCTTC. This sequence joins TRBV7-9 and TRBJ2-1, with a weak D call TRBD2 (5 bases). This CDR3 spans 16 amino acids. Trimming cost V 5 bases and J 1 base, with 15 bases left between them. CDR1 is SEHNR, CDR2 FQNEAQ, per germline (reference sequence).

The chain uses TRBV30 and TRBJ1-6, with a tentative D call TRBD1 (6 bases). From germline, CDR1 is GTSNPN and CDR2 SVGIG (reference sequence). The CDR3 consists of 12 residues. V gave up 5 bases and J gave up 10 bases, with 12 bases separating them. The CDR3 loop reads CAWGRGGSPLHF. DNA for the CDR3: TGTGCCTGGGGCAGGGGAGGGTCACCCCTCCACTTT.

This clone was counted a few times. The CDR3 DNA sequence: TGTGCCAGCGGCCGACTCGGGGGGCCGAGGGAAAAACTGTTTTTT. It codes for CASGRLGGPREKLFF. The rearrangement joins TRBV2 to TRBJ1-4, with a weak D call TRBD1 (6 bases). CDR1 is SNHLY, CDR2 FYNNEI, per germline. This CDR3 region has 15 residues. V dropped 8 bases and J dropped 8 bases, with 21 bases sitting between them.

The CDR3 loop is CASSLQGGGLETQYF. The CDR3 DNA sequence: TGTGCCAGCAGCTTACAAGGAGGGGGCTTAGAGACCCAGTACTTC. This chain joins TRBV7-2 and TRBJ2-5, with D possibly being TRBD1 (7 bases). V lost 2 bases to trimming and J lost 4 bases, with 14 bases between them. The germline gives CDR1 SGHTA, CDR2 FQGNSA. The CDR3 contains 15 residues.

This clone was seen only a few times. The chain is built from TRBV7-2 and TRBJ1-2, with D perhaps matching TRBD1 (6 bases). The ends were cut back, 3 bases at V and 11 bases at J, with 22 bases in the middle. Germline CDR1 SGHTA, CDR2 FQGNSA. This CDR3 is 15 amino acids long. CDR3 coding DNA: TGTGCCAGCAGCTTGAGCCTACAGGGCCCAGTCTCATACACCTTC. Its protein is CASSLSLQGPVSYTF.